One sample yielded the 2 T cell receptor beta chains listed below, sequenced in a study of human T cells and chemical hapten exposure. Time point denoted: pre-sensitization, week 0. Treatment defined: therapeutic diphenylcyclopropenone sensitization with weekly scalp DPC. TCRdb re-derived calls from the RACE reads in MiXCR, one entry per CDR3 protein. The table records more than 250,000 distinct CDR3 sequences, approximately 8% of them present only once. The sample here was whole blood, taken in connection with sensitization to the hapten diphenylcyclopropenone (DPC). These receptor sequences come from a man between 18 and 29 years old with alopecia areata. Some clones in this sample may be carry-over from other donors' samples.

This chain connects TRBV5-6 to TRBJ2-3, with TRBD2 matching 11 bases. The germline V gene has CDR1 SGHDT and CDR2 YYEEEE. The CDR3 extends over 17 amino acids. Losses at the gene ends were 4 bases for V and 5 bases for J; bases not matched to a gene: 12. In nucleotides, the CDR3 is TGTGCCAGCAGCCGCCCTGTAGCGGGGGGGCCGTTAGATACGCAGTATTTT. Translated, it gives CASSRPVAGGPLDTQYF. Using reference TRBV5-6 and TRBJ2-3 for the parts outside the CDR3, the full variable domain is DAGVTQSPTHLIKTRGQQVTLRCSPKSGHDTVSWYQQALGQGPQFIFQYYEEEERQRGNFPDRFSGHQFPNYSSELNVNALLLGDSALYLCASSRPVAGGPLDTQYFGPGTRLTVL.

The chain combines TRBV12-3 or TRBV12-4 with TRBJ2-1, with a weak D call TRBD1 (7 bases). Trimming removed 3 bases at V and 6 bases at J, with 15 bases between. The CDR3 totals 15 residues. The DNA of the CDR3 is TGTGCCAGCAGTTTGGGGTCAGGGGGGCGCAATGAGCAGTTCTTC. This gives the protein CASSLGSGGRNEQFF.